This T cell receptor beta chain is drawn from a study of blood T cell repertoires in COVID-19. Study details: Samples of COVID-19 (acute and convalescent) were obtained from the United States, Italy and Spain. T cells, B-cell-depleted T cells, or PBMCs provided the cDNA or gDNA that served as material.

As handled by the study authors: Estimation of nucleated cell counts was performed using reference gene primer amplification. This table comes from immunoSEQ multiplex PCR, and its TCRdb copy is limited to in-frame clones, with some not included. D and trimming come from the DNA, and the V and J calls and clone size come from that table. Counted here are about 76,000 clones, roughly 70% occurring once; the ten biggest clones make up under 25%. The trim removed 0 bases at V and 3 bases at J, leaving 3 bases unmatched. Germline lookup yields CDR1 SGDLS and CDR2 YYNGEE. CDR3 length equals 14 residues. This clone was found a few times.

This rearrangement joins TRBV9 to TRBJ2-7, with 7 bases fitting TRBD2. Sequencing was carried out using peripheral blood. This clonotype originated in a man between 65 and 85 years old with acute or convalescent COVID-19. This CDR3 is CASSVDASGYEQYF. For the CDR3, the DNA is TGTGCCAGCAGCGTAGACGCTAGCGGCTACGAGCAGTACTTC.